This T cell receptor (beta chain) was sequenced for a study of blood T cell repertoires in COVID-19 (dated by TCRdb to between 2020 and 2021). With regard to the full study: Samples from collaborators originated in the United States, Italy and Spain and spanned both the acute and convalescent phases of COVID-19. The prospective study material was composed of cDNA or gDNA derived from T cells, B-cell-depleted T cells, or PBMCs. The dataset comprised deeply sampled blood TCRbeta repertoires from subjects exposed to, actively infected with, or recovered from COVID-19. A freely available public database, intended as a resource for researchers studying the immune response to SARS-CoV-2, is where the repertoires were released. The samples were drawn from the first 160 participants of the ongoing ImmuneRACE study and from 1,254 subjects provided by 6 global collaborators. A de-identified subject ID, COVID-19 status, age in years and sex were almost always included in the sample metadata. Where available, HLA class I and class II types were taken from metadata supplied by the sample provider and were not determined by assay-based typing. Study-wide findings and limitations: The quantity of clinical and demographic metadata differed by source and by participant and was supplied without curation.

Whole blood was collected in K2EDTA tubes by collaborating institutions according to the institutions' own protocols. Collaborator samples were shipped for TCRbeta analysis as frozen whole blood, isolated PBMCs, or DNA extracted from either sample type. TCRbeta CDR3 regions were amplified from genomic DNA by means of the immunoSEQ Assay, a bias-controlled multiplex PCR. For the original study's pipeline: The number of nucleated cells in each sample was estimated by amplification of reference gene primers within the assay. Sequence reads were collapsed and filtered to measure the absolute abundance of every unique TCRbeta CDR3 rearrangement. For each sample, productive Simpson clonality was calculated by taking the square root of Simpson's diversity index across productive rearrangements. TCRdb limited this immuneACCESS table to in-frame rearrangements with V and J called. A share of clones is missing; checked studies link under half to unresolved V genes, and the rest is unexplained. V, J and clone size derive from that table, while D and trimming were established from the DNA sequence. This sample gives around 130,000 clones in total; 70% to 90% of them show up just once. The top ten constitute almost 4.5% of the sample.

This clone was picked up one time. It has no known antigen specificity. The input lacks base qualities; no much larger clone sits a single base away. The sequenced sample consisted of peripheral blood. This TCR was sampled from a man between 35 and 55 years old with acute or convalescent COVID-19.

The CDR3 reads as follows: CASSLAIQTGELFF. The DNA sequence follows: TGTGCCAGCAGCTTAGCCATTCAAACCGGGGAGCTGTTTTTT. The chain links TRBV7-9 with TRBJ2-2, with the D gene call left open. Looking up the germline V gene (reference sequence) yields CDR1 SEHNR and CDR2 FQNEAQ. Cut back by 0 bases and 5 bases, the V and J ends lie 7 bases apart. CDR3 length: 14 amino acids, cysteine to phenylalanine. The retained sequence is limited to the CDR3, 42 bases, with the frame set at the first base.